A selection of T cell receptor beta chains follows, all from one sample in a study of T cell responses to AZD1222 COVID-19 vaccine. Generated by immunoSEQ multiplex PCR, the TCRdb table keeps only in-frame clones and is missing some. The table lists about 120,000 clones, 85% to 90% of them singletons. Sample: peripheral blood, taken on day 0 of MenACWY control vaccination. Every receptor here comes from an adult in good health. Each CDR3 is given with its conserved first and last residue. The D gene is left open where the match is weak. Only part of the rows carry a size: once, few, many, or a class if the clone is expanded.

>TRBJ1-6|.|.|16|TRBV6-5
CASSYFVVGDNSPLHF
TGTGCCAGCAGTTATTTCGTCGTCGGGGATAATTCACCCCTCCACTTT
>TRBJ2-2|.|TRBD2|16|TRBV19
CASGKTSGLNTGELFF
TGTGCCAGTGGTAAGACTAGCGGGTTAAACACCGGGGAGCTGTTTTTT
>TRBJ1-1|.|.|13|TRBV12-3/TRBV12-4
CASSLASGVEAFF
TGTGCCAGCAGTCTGGCCAGTGGGGTTGAAGCTTTCTTT
>TRBJ1-1|once|.|12|TRBV12-3/TRBV12-4
CASSLAGTEAFF
TGTGCCAGCAGTTTGGCTGGCACTGAAGCTTTCTTT
>TRBJ2-1|.|.|16|TRBV5-5
CASSLVPGTMFNEQFF
TGTGCCAGCAGCTTGGTTCCGGGTACAATGTTCAATGAGCAGTTCTTC
>TRBJ2-1|.|.|15|TRBV10-1
CASSQSTGSYNEQFF
TGCGCCAGCAGTCAATCGACAGGCTCCTACAATGAGCAGTTCTTC
>TRBJ2-2|.|TRBD2|15|TRBV6-2/TRBV6-3
CASSYAGGNTGELFF
TGTGCCAGCAGTTACGCGGGAGGTAACACCGGGGAGCTGTTTTTT
>TRBJ1-1|.|TRBD1|14|TRBV30
CAWRRDRLNTEAFF
TGTGCCTGGAGAAGGGACAGGCTGAACACTGAAGCTTTCTTT
>TRBJ2-7|.|.|14|TRBV6-1
CASSEAPEGGEQYF
TGTGCCAGCAGTGAAGCCCCAGAAGGGGGCGAGCAGTACTTC
>TRBJ2-6|.|.|14|TRBV2
CASSASSGANVLTF
TGTGCCAGCAGCGCAAGCTCTGGGGCCAACGTCCTGACTTTC
>TRBJ1-1|.|.|15|TRBV6-1
CASSENEHLNTEAFF
TGTGCCAGCAGTGAAAATGAACACTTGAACACTGAAGCTTTCTTT
>TRBJ2-1|.|TRBD2|14|TRBV11-1
CASSLAREGRRQFF
TGTGCCAGCAGCTTAGCGCGGGAGGGCCGCCGGCAGTTCTTC
>TRBJ1-3|.|.|15|TRBV25-1
CASRQAGLSGNTIYF
TGTGCCAGCAGGCAAGCGGGCTTATCTGGAAACACCATATATTTT
>TRBJ2-3|.|TRBD2|14|TRBV5-1
CASSVALAGDTQYF
TGCGCCAGCAGCGTGGCACTAGCGGGAGATACGCAGTATTTT
>TRBJ2-7|.|TRBD1|15|TRBV6-2/TRBV6-3
CASSYLGTELYEQYF
TGTGCCAGCAGTTATCTGGGGACAGAACTCTACGAGCAGTACTTC
>TRBJ2-1|.|TRBD2|17|TRBV7-6
CASSLGRLAGIYNEQFF
TGTGCCAGCAGCTTAGGACGACTAGCGGGAATCTACAATGAGCAGTTCTTC
>TRBJ2-5|.|.|15|TRBV18
CASSPGAGAQETQYF
TGTGCCAGCTCACCAGGGGCAGGGGCTCAAGAGACCCAGTACTTC
>TRBJ2-7|.|TRBD2|16|TRBV5-1
CASSWTTGTSGGEQYF
TGCGCCAGCAGCTGGACTACAGGGACTAGCGGGGGCGAGCAGTACTTC
>TRBJ2-7|.|TRBD2|15|TRBV6-5
CASSTTAGASYEQYF
TGTGCCAGCAGTACCACAGCGGGAGCCAGCTACGAGCAGTACTTC
>TRBJ1-1|.|.|13|TRBV7-3
CASSFSLWTEAFF
TGTGCCAGCAGCTTTTCGTTGTGGACAGAAGCTTTCTTT
>TRBJ2-7|.|.|13|TRBV6-5
CASSSTKSREQYF
TGTGCCAGCAGCTCAACTAAGTCGCGGGAGCAGTACTTC
>TRBJ2-3|.|.|14|TRBV13
CASSSSRGADTQYF
TGTGCCAGCAGCTCTAGCAGGGGGGCGGATACGCAGTATTTT
>TRBJ2-7|.|TRBD1|13|TRBV12-3/TRBV12-4
CASSQQGSYEQYF
TGTGCCAGCAGCCAACAGGGGTCCTACGAGCAGTACTTC
>TRBJ1-1|.|.|15|TRBV27
CASSLFPEMNTEAFF
TGTGCCAGCAGTTTATTCCCGGAGATGAACACTGAAGCTTTCTTT
>TRBJ2-5|.|TRBD1|14|TRBV27
CASSPSGQQETQYF
TGTGCCAGCAGTCCCTCGGGACAGCAAGAGACCCAGTACTTC
>TRBJ2-3|.|TRBD1|13|TRBV6-5
CASALGQADTQYF
TGTGCCAGCGCCTTAGGACAGGCAGATACGCAGTATTTT
>TRBJ2-1|.|.|15|TRBV5-4
CASSNKMGIGNEQFF
TGTGCCAGCAGCAATAAGATGGGGATAGGGAATGAGCAGTTCTTC
>TRBJ2-1|.|.|11|TRBV25-1
CASSERLEQFF
TGTGCCAGCAGTGAAAGGCTAGAGCAGTTCTTC
>TRBJ1-2|.|.|13|TRBV18
CASSQGGAYGYTF
TGTGCCAGCTCACAAGGAGGGGCCTATGGCTACACCTTC
>TRBJ2-1|.|.|12|TRBV9
CASSLRGNEQFF
TGTGCCAGCAGCCTCAGGGGCAATGAGCAGTTCTTC
>TRBJ1-5|.|.|13|TRBV19
CASSPGGNQPQHF
TGTGCCAGTAGTCCTGGGGGGAATCAGCCCCAGCATTTT
>TRBJ2-3|.|.|16|TRBV6-5
CASSYRLDRGTDTQYF
TGTGCCAGCAGTTACCGTCTAGATAGGGGCACAGATACGCAGTATTTT
>TRBJ1-5|.|.|15|TRBV10-3
CAISEGPGGNQPQHF
TGTGCCATCAGTGAGGGACCGGGAGGAAATCAGCCCCAGCATTTT
>TRBJ1-5|once|.|19|TRBV19
CASSSVRDTFRSFDQPQHF
TGTGCCAGTAGTTCTGTCCGGGACACTTTTAGGTCTTTCGATCAGCCCCAGCATTTT
>TRBJ2-3|.|TRBD1|16|TRBV5-1
CASRRNPGGLTDTQYF
TGCGCCAGCAGGAGAAACCCAGGGGGTTTAACAGATACGCAGTATTTT
>TRBJ1-2|.|.|15|TRBV5-1
CASSAGGGGDYGYTF
TGCGCCAGCAGCGCGGGGGGAGGAGGTGACTATGGCTACACCTTC
>TRBJ2-1|.|TRBD1|18|TRBV29-1
CSVGRSGTVSRSSDEQFF
TGCAGCGTGGGAAGATCCGGGACAGTCTCTAGGTCGAGCGATGAGCAGTTCTTC
>TRBJ2-3|.|.|16|TRBV19
CATSGGRRGLPDTQYF
TGTGCCACCTCCGGTGGAAGAAGGGGGTTGCCAGATACGCAGTATTTT
>TRBJ2-1|few|TRBD2|14|TRBV6-5
CASSPLGLASRQFF
TGTGCCAGCAGTCCCTTGGGACTAGCGAGTCGGCAGTTCTTC
>TRBJ1-2|.|.|16|TRBV15
CATSIDDGRLGLFYTF
TGTGCCACCAGCATAGACGACGGACGTCTCGGACTATTCTACACCTTC
>TRBJ1-6|.|.|16|TRBV7-3
CASSLMSQGNNSPLHF
TGTGCCAGCAGCTTAATGTCGCAGGGGAATAATTCACCCCTCCACTTT
>TRBJ2-7|.|.|12|TRBV19
CASSIGRGEQYF
TGTGCCAGTAGTATAGGACGAGGCGAGCAGTACTTC
>TRBJ2-1|.|TRBD2|15|TRBV6-5
CASTGSAGGDNEQFF
TGTGCCAGCACGGGGTCGGCGGGAGGGGACAATGAGCAGTTCTTC
>TRBJ2-1|.|.|13|TRBV24-1
CATSDLQGYEQFF
TGTGCCACCAGTGATTTACAGGGTTATGAGCAGTTCTTC
>TRBJ2-3|.|TRBD2|16|TRBV11-2
CASSGLRRLAEDTQYF
TGTGCCAGCAGCGGACTCAGGCGTCTAGCGGAAGATACGCAGTATTTT
>TRBJ2-7|.|TRBD2|15|TRBV2
CASRVTSWSSYEQYF
TGTGCCAGCAGGGTGACTAGCTGGAGCTCCTACGAGCAGTACTTC
>TRBJ2-5|.|.|14|TRBV10-3
CAISESDDQETQYF
TGTGCCATCAGTGAGTCCGATGATCAAGAGACCCAGTACTTC
>TRBJ1-2|once|.|17|TRBV11-3
CASKSSSVFRAGYGYTF
TGTGCCAGCAAATCCTCCTCAGTGTTTCGGGCTGGCTATGGCTACACCTTC
>TRBJ2-5|.|TRBD1|16|TRBV3-1/TRBV3-2
CASSQTDRGNQETQYF
TGTGCCAGCAGCCAAACGGACAGGGGGAACCAAGAGACCCAGTACTTC
>TRBJ1-3|.|.|14|TRBV20-1
CSASNSHSGNTIYF
TGCAGTGCTAGTAACAGCCACTCTGGAAACACCATATATTTT
>TRBJ1-5|.|.|14|TRBV30
CAWSVPSGWQPQHF
TGTGCCTGGAGTGTGCCCTCTGGATGGCAGCCCCAGCATTTT
>TRBJ2-1|.|TRBD2|15|TRBV11-2
CASSQGLPAYNEQFF
TGTGCCAGCAGCCAGGGACTACCCGCCTACAATGAGCAGTTCTTC
>TRBJ1-1|.|.|14|TRBV9
CASSVVEDDTEAFF
TGTGCCAGCAGCGTAGTCGAGGACGACACTGAAGCTTTCTTT
>TRBJ1-3|.|TRBD1|15|TRBV27
CASSWTGGSGNTIYF
TGTGCCAGCAGTTGGACAGGGGGCTCTGGAAACACCATATATTTT
>TRBJ2-5|.|.|15|TRBV4-1
CASSQKDYPQETQYF
TGCGCCAGCAGCCAAAAGGACTATCCTCAAGAGACCCAGTACTTC
>TRBJ1-2|.|.|13|TRBV28
CASSLTGDYGYTF
TGTGCCAGCAGTTTAACAGGAGACTATGGCTACACCTTC
>TRBJ1-5|.|.|15|TRBV25-1
CASSEGVYSNQPQHF
TGTGCCAGCAGTGAAGGAGTCTATAGCAATCAGCCCCAGCATTTT
>TRBJ1-2|.|.|14|TRBV6-5
CASSYSESDYGYTF
TGTGCCAGCAGTTACTCGGAATCTGACTATGGCTACACCTTC
>TRBJ2-5|.|TRBD1|14|TRBV19
CASSSGQDQETQYF
TGTGCCAGTAGTTCAGGACAGGACCAAGAGACCCAGTACTTC
>TRBJ1-1|.|.|13|TRBV11-3
CASGSGASTEAFF
TGTGCCAGCGGATCAGGGGCGAGCACTGAAGCTTTCTTT